The clone carrying this T cell receptor beta chain has a count of ten or more. What it binds is unknown. The data are from a study of T cell repertoires in cytomegalovirus infection. Findings and caveats of the study: Using cumulative public TCR beta family frequency, the authors identified those who carried CMV together with the relevant HLA.

TCRdb independently ran MiXCR on the reads; one entry per CDR3 protein. The sample comprises roughly 200,000 distinct CDR3 sequences, 8.5% to 10% of which are singletons, and roughly 4.8% rests with the top ten. Sequencing was carried out using PBMCs. This clonotype was sampled from a human donor in good health (CMV status not recorded). Some clones in this sample may be carry-over from other donors' samples.

The CDR3 nucleotides read TGTGCCAGCAGCCAGCCGGGGGTCGGATCACCCCTCCACTTT. The encoded protein is CASSQPGVGSPLHF. The chain recombines TRBV7-6 with TRBJ1-6, with D perhaps matching TRBD1 (5 bases). The CDR3 totals 14 residues. V lost 5 bases and J lost 10, with 15 bases in between. CDR1 is SGHVS, CDR2 FNYEAQ, per germline.